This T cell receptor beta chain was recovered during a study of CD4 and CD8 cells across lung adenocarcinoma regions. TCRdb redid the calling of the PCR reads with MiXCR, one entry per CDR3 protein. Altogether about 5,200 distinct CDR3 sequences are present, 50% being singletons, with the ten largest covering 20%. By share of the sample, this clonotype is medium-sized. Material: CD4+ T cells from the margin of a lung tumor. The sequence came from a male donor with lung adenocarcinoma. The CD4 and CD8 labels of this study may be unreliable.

As DNA, the CDR3 is TGCGCCAGCAGCCGGGTGGCAGGGGCAGATACGCAGTATTTT. The encoded protein is CASSRVAGADTQYF. The rearrangement links TRBV10-2 to TRBJ2-3; the D gene is possibly TRBD1 (6 bases). Trimming shortened V by 6 bases and J by 4 bases, and 14 bases separated the two germline ends. The CDR3 runs to 14 residues. Germline V lookup: CDR1 WSHSY, CDR2 SAAADI.